These 31 T cell receptor beta chains were all obtained from the same sample, sequenced in a study of blood T cells in healthy people across ages. The authors ran a second PCR of 7 to 11 cycles using a sample-barcoded 5' primer and a J-beta primer mix. TCRdb passed the 5' RACE reads through MiXCR, listing each CDR3 protein once. The sample contains roughly 1,500,000 distinct CDR3 sequences, around 39% of which appear only once. Sequenced input: blood. Receptors originate from a woman between 18 and 29 years old in good health.

V and J are TRBV6-5 and TRBJ2-2; no clear D gene. V was pared by 6 bases and J by 4 bases, with 9 bases between. Per germline, CDR1 MNHEY and CDR2 SVGAGI. The CDR3 has 13 amino acids. CDR3 loop: CASSIRLTGELFF. The CDR3 coding sequence is TGTGCCAGCAGCATTAGACTCACCGGGGAGCTGTTTTTT.

Concerning this clonotype itself: One end of the junction does not line up with germline, which may come from a read error. The chain combines TRBV5-5 with TRBJ1-2, with TRBD1 matching 8 bases. Germline CDR1 reads SGHKS; CDR2 reads YYEKEE (reference sequence). CDR3 size: 17 residues. The CDR3 region is CASSLVGGTGANCGYTF. The CDR3 bases are TGTGCCAGCAGCTTGGTCGGGGGGACAGGAGCAAACTGTGGCTACACCTTC.

This clonotype came up a few times. The CDR3 DNA follows: TGTGCCAGCAGTTTGCGGCAGACGAACACCGGGGAGCTGTTTTTT. Its translation: CASSLRQTNTGELFF. The chain employs TRBV12-3 or TRBV12-4 and TRBJ2-2; D ambiguous. V was pared by 3 bases and J by 0 bases, with 8 bases between. This CDR3 is built from 15 residues.

The gene calls are TRBV2 and TRBJ1-1, with TRBD1 as a possible D gene (6 bases). The CDR3 is 10 amino acids. Germline V gene lookup returns CDR1 SNHLY and CDR2 FYNNEI. The CDR3 DNA sequence: TGTGCAAGTGGGGGCCCTGAAGCTTTCTTT. It encodes CASGGPEAFF.

The V gene is TRBV28, the J gene TRBJ2-3, with TRBD2 matching 8 bases. CDR1 MDHEN and CDR2 SYDVKM come from the germline V gene. The CDR3 runs to 16 residues. V was pared by 4 bases and J by 2 bases, with 8 bases of the junction left unmatched. The CDR3 coding sequence is TGTGCCAGCAGTTCGCGGGGGGCCCTAGACACAGATACGCAGTATTTT. Translated, it gives CASSSRGALDTDTQYF. Based on the CDR3 plus reference TRBV28 and TRBJ2-3, the full variable domain is DVKVTQSSRYLVKRTGEKVFLECVQDMDHENMFWYRQDPGLGLRLIYFSYDVKMKEKGDIPEGYSVSREKKERFSLILESASTNQTSMYLCASSSRGALDTDTQYFGPGTRLTVL.

This chain joins TRBV28 and TRBJ2-7; possibly TRBD2 for D (5 bases). The CDR3 contains 18 residues. V lost 3 bases and J lost 0, with 21 bases in between. Germline CDR1 and CDR2: MDHEN and SYDVKM. The CDR3 protein is CASSFSSGIRTVSYEQYF. Written as DNA, the CDR3 is TGTGCCAGCAGTTTTTCGTCGGGGATCCGTACAGTCTCCTACGAGCAGTACTTC. Filled out from reference TRBV28 and TRBJ2-7, the complete variable domain reads DVKVTQSSRYLVKRTGEKVFLECVQDMDHENMFWYRQDPGLGLRLIYFSYDVKMKEKGDIPEGYSVSREKKERFSLILESASTNQTSMYLCASSFSSGIRTVSYEQYFGPGTRLTVT.

The sample holds a few counts of this clonotype. V usage is TRBV20-1 and J usage is TRBJ2-1; D is possibly TRBD2 (6 bases). Germline CDR1 DFQATT, CDR2 SNEGSKA (reference sequence). This CDR3 has 13 residues. The V and J ends lost 6 bases and 6 bases respectively, with 15 bases between them. CDR3 coding DNA: TGCAGTGCATCTGAGGGAGGTCGCAATGAGCAGTTCTTC. It specifies CSASEGGRNEQFF.

This clonotype was observed once. This chain uses TRBV10-3 with TRBJ2-1; D might be TRBD2 (6 bases). The last part of the DNA fits TRBJ2-7 better; the J call may be wrong. The germline CDR1 and CDR2 sequences are ENHRY and SYGVKD. There are 16 residues in the CDR3. The CDR3 loop reads CAISESVGGSYNEQYF. In nucleotides, the CDR3 is TGTGCCATCAGTGAGTCCGTGGGAGGATCCTACAATGAGCAGTACTTC.

This clonotype was found once. The chain uses TRBV20-1 and TRBJ2-7; no clear D. The end of the DNA fits TRBJ2-5 better, so the J call may be wrong. This CDR3 region has 12 residues. The germline gives CDR1 DFQATT, CDR2 SNEGSKA (reference sequence). CDR3 in amino acids: CSARDFLETQYF. The CDR3 bases are TGCAGTGCTAGAGATTTTTTGGAGACCCAGTACTTC.

This chain joins TRBV6-6 and TRBJ2-1; 10 positions agree with TRBD2. The germline V gene has CDR1 MNHNY and CDR2 SVGAGI (reference sequence). The CDR3 loop spans 15 amino acids. Losses at the gene ends were 4 bases for V and 2 bases for J; bases not matched to a gene: 2. The CDR3 here is CASSFGTSAYNEQFF. CDR3 nucleotide sequence: TGTGCCAGCAGTTTCGGGACTAGCGCCTACAATGAGCAGTTCTTC.

V usage is TRBV12-3 or TRBV12-4 and J usage is TRBJ2-5; D not resolved. CDR3 length equals 12 residues. The V and J ends lost 4 bases and 11 bases respectively, with 14 bases between them. Here the CDR3 reads CASSSILGEQYF. CDR3 DNA sequence: TGTGCCAGCAGTTCCATTCTAGGTGAGCAGTACTTC.

The V gene is TRBV29-1, the J gene TRBJ1-1, with D hard to call. CDR1 is SQVTM and CDR2 is ANQGSEA in the germline V gene. V was clipped by 4 bases and J by 5 bases, with 8 bases between them. This CDR3 contains 11 residues. The CDR3 DNA reads TGCAGCGTTGTAGGGATAACTGAAGCTTTCTTT. As protein: CSVVGITEAFF.

The chain has TRBV6-1 and TRBJ2-2; 7 bases match TRBD1. V shed 4 bases, J shed 5 bases, and the junction held 7 bases outside the gene matches. The CDR3 is 15 amino acids. Germline V gene sequence: CDR1 MNHNS, CDR2 SASEGT. The CDR3 DNA reads TGTGCCAGCAGTGGACGACAGGGCGGTACCGGGGAGCTGTTTTTT. It is translated as CASSGRQGGTGELFF.

This clonotype appeared once. The CDR3 sequence: CSARAGSGGRSYNEQYF. The CDR3 bases are TGCAGTGCTAGAGCAGGTAGCGGGGGTAGGTCCTACAATGAGCAGTACTTC. This chain uses TRBV20-1 with TRBJ2-1; the match to TRBD2 covers 9 bases. The J call may not be correct, given that the DNA end is closer to TRBJ2-7. Germline assignment: CDR1 DFQATT and CDR2 SNEGSKA (reference sequence). This CDR3 is built from 17 residues.

J is TRBJ2-3 and V is TRBV3-1; D remains unclear. Trimming pared 0 bases from V and 6 bases from J, leaving 7 bases between. Germline V gene sequence: CDR1 LGHDT, CDR2 YNNKEL (reference sequence). The CDR3 covers 13 residues. The CDR3 loop is CASSQDARDTQYF. As DNA, the CDR3 is TGTGCCAGCAGCCAAGATGCCCGCGATACGCAGTATTTT.

This clonotype was seen a handful of times. The chain links TRBV20-1 to TRBJ2-3, with D possibly being TRBD1 (5 bases). Trimming stripped 1 base from V and 3 bases from J, with 17 bases between. The CDR3 runs 16 residues. Germline CDR1 and CDR2: DFQATT and SNEGSKA (reference sequence). The DNA of the CDR3 is TGCAGTGCTAGAGTTTTTGGGCAGGGCGGAACAGATACGCAGTATTTT. Amino acids: CSARVFGQGGTDTQYF.

Concerning this clonotype itself: One end of the junction fails to match germline, which may point to a read error. The V call is TRBV7-9, the J call TRBJ1-5; TRBD1 might be the D (6 bases). This CDR3 has 16 amino acids. From germline, CDR1 is SEHNR and CDR2 FQNEAQ (reference sequence). The CDR3 loop reads CASSPRGGLSDQPQHF. DNA of the CDR3: TGTGCCAGCAGCCCCCGGGGGGGGCTTAGCGATCAGCCCCAGCATTTT.

The J gene is TRBJ1-1, the V gene TRBV5-1, with TRBD1 matching 8 bases. The germline V gene encodes CDR1 SGHRS and CDR2 YFSETQ. There are 16 residues in the CDR3. Trimming removed 0 bases from V and 5 bases from J; junction bases left unmatched: 9. The CDR3 protein is CASSLGSGGANTEAFF. For the CDR3, the DNA is TGCGCCAGCAGCTTGGGTTCAGGGGGCGCGAATACTGAAGCTTTCTTT.

This clonotype was seen a few times. The CDR3 DNA follows: TGTGCCAGCAGCGTGGGACAGGGAGACGAGCAGTACTTC. It yields the protein CASSVGQGDEQYF. This chain joins TRBV9 and TRBJ2-7; 9 bases fit TRBD1. V lost 2 bases to trimming and J lost 5 bases; unmatched junction nucleotides: 2. From germline, CDR1 is SGDLS and CDR2 YYNGEE. The CDR3 extends over 13 amino acids.

As to this clonotype: A read error may be the cause here, since a much bigger clone is one base away. The chain couples TRBV6-6 to TRBJ2-5; D is unresolved. The CDR3 extends over 15 amino acids. In germline, CDR1 is MNHNY, CDR2 SVGAGI (reference sequence). V shed 5 bases and J shed 1 base, with 14 bases lying between them. The CDR3 coding sequence is TGTGCCAGCAGTCCTCCCGCATGGACCCAAGAGACCCAGTACTTC. Translating it yields CASSPPAWTQETQYF.

This clonotype was counted between two and nine times. This chain links TRBV7-9 with TRBJ2-5; TRBD2 aligns across 12 bases. Losses at the gene ends were 3 bases for V and 5 bases for J; bases not matched to a gene: 10. The CDR3 runs to 17 residues. Germline CDR1 SEHNR, CDR2 FQNEAQ (reference sequence). CDR3 residues: CASSFRLAGVGRETQYF. In nucleotides, the CDR3 is TGTGCCAGCAGCTTTCGACTAGCGGGAGTGGGTAGGGAGACCCAGTACTTC.

This chain links TRBV5-1 with TRBJ1-5, with 10 bases fitting TRBD1. With V trimmed by 0 bases and J by 5 bases, 2 bases remained unmatched. Germline V gene sequence: CDR1 SGHRS, CDR2 YFSETQ. CDR3 size: 15 residues. CDR3: CASSLDGTGDQPQHF. The CDR3 DNA reads TGCGCCAGCAGCTTGGACGGGACAGGGGATCAGCCCCAGCATTTT.

The chain joins TRBV20-1 to TRBJ2-5; 7 bases agree with TRBD1. This CDR3 is built from 13 residues. J lost 3 bases, V lost 6 bases, and 7 bases had no gene match. Germline V gene data show CDR1 as DFQATT and CDR2 as SNEGSKA (reference sequence). The CDR3 region is CSARDSQKETQYF. The CDR3 region has the DNA TGCAGTGCAAGGGACAGCCAAAAAGAGACCCAGTACTTC.

The CDR3 DNA reads as TGTGCCAGCAGCTGGCTAACAGGGTACCAAGAGACCCAGTACTTC. Protein product: CASSWLTGYQETQYF. The rearrangement uses TRBV11-1 and TRBJ2-5; possible D gene TRBD1, 6 bases. This CDR3 region has 15 residues. The V end lost 4 bases, the J end lost 0 bases, and 12 bases lay between the germline ends. The germline V gene has CDR1 SGHAT and CDR2 FQDESV (reference sequence).

The J gene is TRBJ2-4, the V gene TRBV2; D not resolved. Matching the DNA end better, TRBJ2-7 makes the J call doubtful. The CDR3 spans 15 residues. Germline lookup yields CDR1 SNHLY and CDR2 FYNNEI. The CDR3 coding sequence is TGTGCCAGCAGTGAAGCGCGGCAGATACTCTACGAGCAGTACTTC. Amino acid sequence: CASSEARQILYEQYF.

CDR3 in DNA: TGTGCCAGTGAGTTCGCCCCGGGGAGCAATCAGCCCCAGCATTTT. This codes for CASEFAPGSNQPQHF. The rearrangement joins TRBV19 to TRBJ1-5; D remains unclear. Germline V CDR1 and CDR2: LNHDA, SQIVND (reference sequence). The CDR3 is made up of 15 amino acids. V dropped 8 bases and J dropped 1 base, with 15 bases sitting between them.

The chain uses TRBV6-6 and TRBJ2-7, with D unresolved. CDR1 and CDR2 from the germline V gene are MNHNY and SVGAGI (reference sequence). With 6 bases removed from V and 4 bases from J, the gap between germline ends came to 13 bases. The CDR3 has 13 amino acids. The CDR3 loop reads CASSRDEAYEQYF. CDR3 sequence (DNA): TGTGCCAGCAGCCGCGACGAGGCTTACGAGCAGTACTTC.

The chain is built from TRBV5-1 and TRBJ1-6; 7 nucleotides agree with TRBD1. V shed 4 bases, J shed 5 bases, and the junction held 6 bases outside the gene matches. CDR1 and CDR2 (germline): SGHRS, YFSETQ. There are 15 residues in the CDR3. In DNA, the CDR3 is TGCGCCAGCAGCCCGACAGGGCCCAATAATTCACCCCTCCACTTT. Protein sequence: CASSPTGPNNSPLHF. Full variable domain (outside the CDR3, taken from reference TRBV5-1 and TRBJ1-6): KAGVTQTPRYLIKTRGQQVTLSCSPISGHRSVSWYQQTPGQGLQFLFEYFSETQRNKGNFPGRFSGRQFSNSRSEMNVSTLELGDSALYLCASSPTGPNNSPLHFGNGTRLTVT.

This clonotype appeared a few times. The chain is built from TRBV2 and TRBJ2-7; D ambiguous. V lost 8 bases and J lost 0, with 8 bases in between. The germline CDR1 and CDR2 sequences are SNHLY and FYNNEI. This CDR3 spans 12 amino acids. CDR3 sequence (DNA): TGTGCCAGCGGGCCTAACTCCTACGAGCAGTACTTC. Translating gives CASGPNSYEQYF. Based on the CDR3 plus reference TRBV2 and TRBJ2-7, the full variable domain is EPEVTQTPSHQVTQMGQEVILRCVPISNHLYFYWYRQILGQKVEFLVSFYNNEISEKSEIFDDQFSVERPDGSNFTLKIRSTKLEDSAMYFCASGPNSYEQYFGPGTRLTVT.

The CDR3 region is CASSYSSAGGYGYTF. The CDR3, as DNA: TGTGCCAGCAGTTACTCGAGTGCGGGAGGCTATGGCTACACCTTC. V gene TRBV6-5 combines with J gene TRBJ1-2; D not resolved. Germline V gene data show CDR1 as MNHEY and CDR2 as SVGAGI. The CDR3 spans 15 residues. Trimming cost V 0 bases and J 4 bases, with 12 bases left between them.

This chain joins TRBV12-5 and TRBJ2-1, with 10 bases that match TRBD1. The CDR3 is made up of 17 amino acids. Germline V lookup: CDR1 LGHNT, CDR2 FRNRAP. Trimming cost V 1 base and J 10 bases; bases outside gene matches: 13. CDR3 sequence: CASGLALRDRGRLEQFF. The CDR3 coding sequence is TGTGCTAGTGGTTTGGCCCTCCGGGACAGGGGCCGTCTAGAGCAGTTCTTC.